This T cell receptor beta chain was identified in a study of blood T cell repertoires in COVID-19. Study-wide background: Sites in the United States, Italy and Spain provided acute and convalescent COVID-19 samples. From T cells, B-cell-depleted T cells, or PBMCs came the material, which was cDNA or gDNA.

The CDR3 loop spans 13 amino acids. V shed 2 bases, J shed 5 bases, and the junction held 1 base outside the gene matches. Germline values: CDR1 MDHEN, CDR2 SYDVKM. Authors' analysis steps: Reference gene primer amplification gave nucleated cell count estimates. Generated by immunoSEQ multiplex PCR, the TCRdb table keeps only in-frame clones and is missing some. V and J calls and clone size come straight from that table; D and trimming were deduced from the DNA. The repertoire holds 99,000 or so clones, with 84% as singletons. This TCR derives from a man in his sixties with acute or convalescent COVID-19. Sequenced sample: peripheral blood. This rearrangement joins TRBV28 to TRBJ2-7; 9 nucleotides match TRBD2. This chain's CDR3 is CASSLASGNEQYF. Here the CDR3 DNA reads TGTGCCAGCAGTTTAGCTAGCGGGAACGAGCAGTACTTC.